The next 28 T cell receptor beta chains were all read from a single sample in a study of vaccination effects on CD4 cells after COVID-19. Antigen-specific CD4+ T cell clonotypes were called by their expansion after viral peptide-pool culture in ViraFEST. After around ten days in culture, the CD4+ T cells were isolated. Infection with SARS-CoV-2 occurred in the person between March and December 2020, and PCR confirmed it. Only in-frame clones appear in the TCRdb table, and some are missing; sequencing was by immunoSEQ multiplex PCR. Here the sample spans approximately 40,000 clones, just under 75% being singletons. Antigens of these TCRs are unknown. The material sequenced was CD4+ T cells from PBMCs cultured with a peptide pool, taken before COVID-19 vaccination. The receptors come from a human donor who had a prior SARS-CoV-2 infection.

The chain combines TRBV7-6 with TRBJ1-5; no reliable D call. Trimming took off 5 bases at V and 5 bases at J, with 13 bases between the two ends. The length of the CDR3 is 14 residues. Germline values: CDR1 SGHVS, CDR2 FNYEAQ. CDR3 DNA sequence: TGTGCCAGCAGCCTTACACTTGGGGATCAGCCCCAGCATTTT. Its protein product is CASSLTLGDQPQHF. The full variable domain, completed using reference TRBV7-6 and TRBJ1-5, is GAGVSQSPRYKVTKRGQDVALRCDPISGHVSLYWYRQALGQGPEFLTYFNYEAQQDKSGLPNDRFSAERPEGSISTLTIQRTEQRDSAMYRCASSLTLGDQPQHFGDGTRLSIL.

CDR3 nucleotides: TGCGCCACCGTGGGACAGCAGGACGGGTTGCCCCTCCACTTT. This codes for CATVGQQDGLPLHF. The chain has TRBV5-1 and TRBJ1-6; 7 bases are shared with TRBD1. The CDR3 consists of 14 residues. Germline lookup yields CDR1 SGHRS and CDR2 YFSETQ. J gave up 13 bases and V 9 bases, and 16 bases lay outside the gene matches.

There are a few counts of this clone. The chain joins TRBV5-1 to TRBJ1-2, with D maybe TRBD1 (6 bases). Between the trimmed V and J ends, which lost 4 bases and 1 base, there was a span of 11 bases. Germline V gene data show CDR1 as SGHRS and CDR2 as YFSETQ. The CDR3 has 14 amino acids. DNA of the CDR3: TGCGCCAGCAGCACCGGACAGATTAACTATGGCTACACCTTC. Protein product: CASSTGQINYGYTF.

This clone turned up a few times. The chain links TRBV11-2 to TRBJ2-5, with D perhaps being TRBD1 or TRBD2 (5 bases each). CDR1 and CDR2 (germline): SGHAT, FQNNGV. V lost 3 bases, J lost 0 bases, and 8 bases lay in between. The CDR3 loop spans 14 amino acids. CDR3 DNA: TGTGCCAGCAGCTTCTGGGGGAACCAAGAGACCCAGTACTTC. Its translation: CASSFWGNQETQYF.

V usage is TRBV28 and J usage is TRBJ2-7, with D perhaps TRBD2 (7 bases). From germline, CDR1 is MDHEN and CDR2 SYDVKM. The CDR3 has 14 residues. V lost 6 bases and J 3 bases, leaving 15 bases between the germline ends. CDR3 DNA sequence: TGTGCCAGCAGCCAAGGGGGGGGAGGCTACGAGCAGTACTTC. Its translation is CASSQGGGGYEQYF. Complete variable domain (other parts from reference TRBV28 and TRBJ2-7): DVKVTQSSRYLVKRTGEKVFLECVQDMDHENMFWYRQDPGLGLRLIYFSYDVKMKEKGDIPEGYSVSREKKERFSLILESASTNQTSMYLCASSQGGGGYEQYFGPGTRLTVT.

The CDR3, as DNA: TGTGCCAGCAGTAAGTGGACCTTGGGGGGACGAGAGGAAAAACTGTTTTTT. Translated: CASSKWTLGGREEKLFF. This chain uses TRBV27 with TRBJ1-4, with D maybe TRBD1 (5 bases). The CDR3 length is 17 residues. CDR1 and CDR2 (germline): MNHEY, SMNVEV (reference sequence). Between the trimmed V and J ends, which lost 5 bases and 8 bases, there was a span of 24 bases.

The J gene is TRBJ2-3, the V gene TRBV9, with D unresolved. This CDR3 is built from 16 residues. Trimming took 4 bases from V and 1 from J, leaving 16 bases between them. CDR1 is SGDLS and CDR2 is YYNGEE in the germline V gene. The CDR3 nucleotides are TGTGCCAGCAGCCCCGACCCCACGCTTCGCACAGATACGCAGTATTTT. Protein: CASSPDPTLRTDTQYF.

The CDR3 is CASSQIPGRKGRDGISNEQFF. Here the CDR3 DNA reads TGCGCCAGCAGTCAAATCCCCGGCAGGAAGGGGCGAGATGGGATCTCCAATGAGCAGTTCTTC. V and J are TRBV23-1 and TRBJ2-1, with D maybe TRBD1 (5 bases). TRBV23-1 falls under the ORF class, with uncertain function. V was trimmed by 2 bases and J by 6 bases, leaving 32 bases between them. CDR3 length: 21 residues.

V is TRBV27 and J is TRBJ2-5; D is possibly TRBD1 or TRBD2 (5 bases each). Germline CDR1 MNHEY, CDR2 SMNVEV (reference sequence). This CDR3 has 14 amino acids. V was shortened by 0 bases and J by 4 bases, with 9 bases between the two germline ends. The DNA for the CDR3 is TGTGCCAGCAGTTTATCGCGAGGGACAGAGACCCAGTACTTC. Amino acid sequence: CASSLSRGTETQYF.

This chain links TRBV18 with TRBJ2-2; TRBD1 agrees at 7 bases. This CDR3 contains 15 residues. V dropped 5 bases and J dropped 0; count of bases not matched to a gene: 3. Germline-derived CDR1 and CDR2 are KGHSH and LQKENI. The CDR3 sequence is CASSRDSSNTGELFF. The CDR3, as DNA: TGTGCCAGCTCAAGGGACAGTTCGAACACCGGGGAGCTGTTTTTT.

This clone showed up just a few times. The V gene is TRBV3-1 (or the pseudogene TRBV3-2), the J gene TRBJ2-5; 9 bases are shared with TRBD2. Germline CDR1 reads LGHDT; CDR2 reads YNNKEL (reference sequence). The CDR3 is 15 residues long. J lost 5 bases, V lost 4 bases, and 8 bases had no gene match. CDR3 region: CASSPREGRGETQYF. The CDR3 nucleotides read TGTGCCAGCAGCCCGCGGGAGGGCCGCGGGGAGACCCAGTACTTC.

The chain joins TRBV6-1 to TRBJ1-5; no definite D call. The CDR3 consists of 16 residues. Trimming removed 3 bases from V and 1 base from J, with 13 bases in between. In germline, CDR1 is MNHNS, CDR2 SASEGT. CDR3 in DNA: TGTGCCAGCAGTGACGGGGTTTGGCGGAGCAATCAGCCCCAGCATTTT. Amino acids: CASSDGVWRSNQPQHF.

The CDR3 here is CASSPWTGIYEQYF. Written as DNA, the CDR3 is TGTGCCAGCTCACCATGGACAGGGATCTACGAGCAGTACTTC. The V gene is TRBV18, the J gene TRBJ2-7, with 8 positions matching TRBD1. The CDR3 contains 14 residues. Looked up from germline, CDR1 is KGHSH and CDR2 is LQKENI. The V gene end was trimmed by 2 bases and the J gene end by 3 bases; junction bases not matched to a gene: 3.

CDR3 sequence: CASSPDRGSGANVLTF. CDR3 coding DNA: TGTGCCAGCAGCCCTGACAGGGGCTCTGGGGCCAACGTCCTGACTTTC. The J gene is TRBJ2-6, the V gene TRBV14; TRBD1 matches 8 bases. The CDR3 is 16 residues long. Per the germline V gene, CDR1 is SGHDN and CDR2 is FVKESK. The V and J ends lost 4 bases and 0 bases, in that order; junction bases with no gene match: 2.

The V and J genes are TRBV3-1 (or the pseudogene TRBV3-2) and TRBJ1-2, with TRBD1 matching over 9 bases. V shed 5 bases, J shed 8 bases, and the junction held 6 bases outside the gene matches. Germline loops: CDR1 LGHDT, CDR2 YNNKEL (reference sequence). This CDR3 spans 13 amino acids. The CDR3 DNA sequence: TGTGCCAGCAGCTCGGGCGACAGGGGGGGCTACACCTTC. It is translated as CASSSGDRGGYTF.

This clone has only one observation. V is TRBV6-6 and J is TRBJ2-7; D is possibly TRBD1 (6 bases). Germline CDR1 is MNHNY and CDR2 is SVGAGI (reference sequence). V dropped 6 bases and J dropped 3 bases, with 18 bases sitting between them. The CDR3 has 15 residues. As DNA, the CDR3 is TGTGCCAGCAGACACCAGGGGATTGGGGGCTACGAGCAGTACTTC. Translation: CASRHQGIGGYEQYF.

The rearrangement joins TRBV11-2 to TRBJ2-7; D call uncertain. This CDR3 contains 15 residues. V lost 5 bases to trimming and J lost 2 bases, with 16 bases between them. In germline, CDR1 is SGHAT, CDR2 FQNNGV. The CDR3 loop reads CASSRTAQIPYEQYF. CDR3 DNA sequence: TGTGCCAGCAGCCGGACGGCACAGATACCCTACGAGCAGTACTTC.

This sequence joins TRBV7-2 and TRBJ2-7; D perhaps matches TRBD2 (5 bases). The CDR3 is made up of 13 amino acids. With 3 bases removed from V and 6 bases from J, the gap between germline ends came to 12 bases. Germline V CDR1 and CDR2: SGHTA, FQGNSA. CDR3 sequence reads: CASSFSAGTEQYF. The CDR3 bases are TGTGCCAGCAGCTTTTCGGCGGGTACCGAGCAGTACTTC.

This rearrangement joins TRBV4-1 to TRBJ2-7; D might be TRBD1 or TRBD2, each matching 5 bases. CDR1 is MGHRA and CDR2 is YSYEKL in the germline V gene. The CDR3 extends over 16 amino acids. Trimming stripped 4 bases from V and 0 bases from J, with 16 bases between. The CDR3 DNA sequence: TGCGCCAGCAGCCCTTGGACCGGGACGCACTCCTACGAGCAGTACTTC. Translated, it gives CASSPWTGTHSYEQYF.

The chain employs TRBV7-3 and TRBJ1-1; D ambiguous. The CDR3 has 14 amino acids. The V gene lost 1 base and the J gene lost 0 bases, with 6 bases spanning the gap. Germline CDR1 SGHTA, CDR2 FQGTGA. CDR3 loop: CASSLNGMNTEAFF. CDR3 DNA: TGTGCCAGCAGCTTAAATGGAATGAACACTGAAGCTTTCTTT.

The chain joins TRBV7-2 to TRBJ1-5, with TRBD1 matching over 8 bases. Germline CDR1 is SGHTA and CDR2 is FQGNSA. The CDR3 covers 16 residues. Trimming took 1 base from V and 7 from J; bases not matched to a gene: 9. CDR3 DNA: TGTGCCAGCAGCTTAGACGCAGGGGGCGCGTGGCAGCCCCAGCATTTT. Protein: CASSLDAGGAWQPQHF.

This chain uses TRBV7-2 with TRBJ2-1, with 9 bases that match TRBD2. J gave up 6 bases and V 4 bases, and 7 bases lay outside the gene matches. In germline, CDR1 is SGHTA, CDR2 FQGNSA. The CDR3 consists of 15 residues. CDR3 residues: CASSSISGSGNEQFF. The DNA for the CDR3 is TGTGCCAGCAGCTCTATTAGCGGGAGTGGCAATGAGCAGTTCTTC.

The chain combines TRBV29-1 with TRBJ2-1, with 10 positions matching TRBD2. Germline CDR1 is SQVTM and CDR2 is ANQGSEA. Trimming took 4 bases from V and 3 from J; bases not matched to a gene: 9. This CDR3 is built from 16 residues. This CDR3 is CSVGPLAGGIYNEQFF. CDR3 sequence (DNA): TGCAGCGTTGGACCCTTAGCGGGAGGCATCTACAATGAGCAGTTCTTC.

Only a few counts were recorded for this clone. The chain combines TRBV4-1 with TRBJ2-3; the match to TRBD2 covers 11 bases. J gave up 2 bases and V 4 bases, and 5 bases lay outside the gene matches. There are 16 residues in the CDR3. Germline CDR1 and CDR2: MGHRA and YSYEKL. In DNA, the CDR3 is TGCGCCAGCAGCCCGGGACTAGCGGTGACCACAGATACGCAGTATTTT. This translates into CASSPGLAVTTDTQYF.

V and J are TRBV9 and TRBJ2-2; no clear D. Per germline, CDR1 SGDLS and CDR2 YYNGEE. The length of the CDR3 is 13 residues. V was clipped by 0 bases and J by 4 bases, with 4 bases between them. This CDR3 reads CASSVGPTGELFF. The DNA for the CDR3 is TGTGCCAGCAGCGTAGGTCCCACCGGGGAGCTGTTTTTT.

This chain connects TRBV4-1 to TRBJ1-2; TRBD1 agrees at 7 bases. The V and J ends lost 0 bases and 2 bases, in that order; junction bases with no gene match: 0. Germline V gene lookup returns CDR1 MGHRA and CDR2 YSYEKL. The CDR3 is 14 amino acids. The CDR3 protein is CASSQDRGNYGYTF. Written as DNA, the CDR3 is TGCGCCAGCAGCCAAGACAGGGGGAACTATGGCTACACCTTC.

This chain joins TRBV10-3 and TRBJ2-7; D is ambiguous. Germline CDR1 and CDR2: ENHRY and SYGVKD. The CDR3 consists of 13 residues. Trimming pared 2 bases from V and 0 bases from J, leaving 5 bases between. The CDR3 is CAISEGPSYEQYF. The CDR3 bases are TGTGCCATCAGTGAGGGTCCCTCCTACGAGCAGTACTTC.

This clone has just one count. The DNA of the CDR3 is TGTGCCAGCAGTGAGATCCCAGGATACGAGACCCAGTACTTC. The encoded protein is CASSEIPGYETQYF. This chain links TRBV2 with TRBJ2-5; D ambiguous. Germline V gene data show CDR1 as SNHLY and CDR2 as FYNNEI. The V and J ends lost 3 bases and 5 bases respectively, with 13 bases between them. This CDR3 spans 14 amino acids.